This T cell receptor beta chain stems from a study of CD8 T cells in Susac syndrome. This CDR3 comprises 15 residues. After removal of 2 bases from V and 8 bases from J, the junction contained 9 bases not matched to a gene. Germline CDR1 MGHRA, CDR2 YSYEKL. The authors reverse transcribed roughly 0.5 to 1 ug RNA with random hexamers. In TCRdb, the immunoSEQ multiplex PCR reads were re-called with MiXCR into one record per CDR3 protein. The data contain roughly 130,000 distinct CDR3 sequences, around 96% of them singletons. Material: CD4+ T cells from PBMCs. This clonotype was obtained from a human donor in good health. The chain has TRBV4-1 and TRBJ2-1, with 7 bases matching TRBD2. CDR3 coding DNA: TGCGCCAGCAGCCAATGGGGGGAGGGTTTCGATGAGCAGTTCTTC. This gives the protein CASSQWGEGFDEQFF.